This entry concerns a single T cell receptor (beta chain). The assay was immunoSEQ multiplex PCR, and TCRdb's table has in-frame clones only and misses some. The table has roughly 200,000 clones, nearly 90% seen once. CDR1 is SGHNT and CDR2 is YENEEA in the germline V gene. V gave up 5 bases and J gave up 3 bases, with 10 bases separating them. The CDR3 contains 13 residues. These data are taken from a study of blood T cell repertoires in COVID-19. J is TRBJ1-1 and V is TRBV11-3, with unresolved D. This receptor was obtained from a woman aged 18-29 years who had recovered from COVID-19. Sequencing was done on a sample of peripheral blood. CDR3 protein: CASSPTFDTEAFF. In DNA form, the CDR3 reads TGTGCCAGCAGCCCTACCTTCGACACTGAAGCTTTCTTT. Complete variable domain (other parts from reference TRBV11-3 and TRBJ1-1): EAGVVQSPRYKIIEKKQPVAFWCNPISGHNTLYWYLQNLGQGPELLIRYENEEAVDDSQLPKDRFSAERLKGVDSTLKIQPAELGDSAVYLCASSPTFDTEAFFGQGTRLTVV.